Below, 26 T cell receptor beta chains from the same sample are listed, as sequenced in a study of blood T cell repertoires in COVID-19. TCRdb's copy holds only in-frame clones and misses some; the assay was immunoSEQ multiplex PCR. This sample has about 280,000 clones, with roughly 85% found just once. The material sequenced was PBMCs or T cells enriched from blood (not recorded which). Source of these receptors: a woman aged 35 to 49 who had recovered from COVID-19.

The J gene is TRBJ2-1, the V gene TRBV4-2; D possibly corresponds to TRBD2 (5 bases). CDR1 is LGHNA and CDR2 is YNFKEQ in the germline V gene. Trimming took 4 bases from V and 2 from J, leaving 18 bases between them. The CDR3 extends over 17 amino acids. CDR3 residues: CASSPATASSTYNEQFF. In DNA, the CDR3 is TGTGCCAGCAGCCCTGCAACGGCTAGCAGTACCTACAATGAGCAGTTCTTC.

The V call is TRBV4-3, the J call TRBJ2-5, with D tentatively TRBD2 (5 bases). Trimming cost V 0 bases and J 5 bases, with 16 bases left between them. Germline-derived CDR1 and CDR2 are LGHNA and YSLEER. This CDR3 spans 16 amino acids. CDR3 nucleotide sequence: TGCGCCAGCAGCCAAGAGGGTCCGAGGGTCCAGGAGACCCAGTACTTC. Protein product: CASSQEGPRVQETQYF.

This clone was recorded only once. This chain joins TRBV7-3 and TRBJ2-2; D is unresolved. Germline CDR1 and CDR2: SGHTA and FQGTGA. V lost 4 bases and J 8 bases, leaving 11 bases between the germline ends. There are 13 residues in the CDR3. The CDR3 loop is CASSSQTLGELFF. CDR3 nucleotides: TGTGCCAGCAGCTCACAGACACTGGGGGAGCTGTTTTTT.

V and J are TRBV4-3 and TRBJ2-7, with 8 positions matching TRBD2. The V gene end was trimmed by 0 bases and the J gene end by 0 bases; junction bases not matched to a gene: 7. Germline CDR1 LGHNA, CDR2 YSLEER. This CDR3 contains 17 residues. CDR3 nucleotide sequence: TGCGCCAGCAGCCAAGAGACCCAAACTAGCGGCTCCTACGAGCAGTACTTC. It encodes CASSQETQTSGSYEQYF.

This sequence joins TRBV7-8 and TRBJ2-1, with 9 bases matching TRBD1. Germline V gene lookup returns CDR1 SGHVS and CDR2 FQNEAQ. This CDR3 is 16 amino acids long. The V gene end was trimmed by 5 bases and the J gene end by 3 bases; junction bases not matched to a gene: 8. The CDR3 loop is CASSPIGQGNYNEQFF. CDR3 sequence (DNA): TGTGCCAGCAGCCCCATAGGACAGGGGAACTACAATGAGCAGTTCTTC.

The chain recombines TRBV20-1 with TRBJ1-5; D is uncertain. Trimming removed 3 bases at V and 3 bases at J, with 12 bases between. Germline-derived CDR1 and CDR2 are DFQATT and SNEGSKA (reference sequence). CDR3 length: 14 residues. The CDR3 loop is CSASGGRTNQPQHF. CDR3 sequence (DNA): TGCAGTGCTAGTGGTGGCAGAACCAATCAGCCCCAGCATTTT.

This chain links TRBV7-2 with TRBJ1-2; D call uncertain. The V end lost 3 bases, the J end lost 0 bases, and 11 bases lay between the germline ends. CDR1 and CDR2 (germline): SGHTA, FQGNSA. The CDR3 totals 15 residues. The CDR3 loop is CASSFYSGTNYGYTF. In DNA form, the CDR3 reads TGTGCCAGCAGCTTCTACAGCGGTACTAACTATGGCTACACCTTC. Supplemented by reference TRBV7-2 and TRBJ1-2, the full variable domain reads GAGVSQSPSNKVTEKGKDVELRCDPISGHTALYWYRQSLGQGLEFLIYFQGNSAPDKSGLPSDRFSAERTGGSVSTLTIQRTQQEDSAVYLCASSFYSGTNYGYTFGSGTRLTVV.

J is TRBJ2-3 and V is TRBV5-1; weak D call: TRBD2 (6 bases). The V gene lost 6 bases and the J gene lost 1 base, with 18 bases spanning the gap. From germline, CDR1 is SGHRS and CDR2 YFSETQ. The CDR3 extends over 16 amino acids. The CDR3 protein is CASTPFAGTGTDTQYF. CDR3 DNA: TGCGCCAGCACTCCGTTTGCGGGGACGGGCACAGATACGCAGTATTTT. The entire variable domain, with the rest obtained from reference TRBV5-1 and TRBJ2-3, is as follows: KAGVTQTPRYLIKTRGQQVTLSCSPISGHRSVSWYQQTPGQGLQFLFEYFSETQRNKGNFPGRFSGRQFSNSRSEMNVSTLELGDSALYLCASTPFAGTGTDTQYFGPGTRLTVL.

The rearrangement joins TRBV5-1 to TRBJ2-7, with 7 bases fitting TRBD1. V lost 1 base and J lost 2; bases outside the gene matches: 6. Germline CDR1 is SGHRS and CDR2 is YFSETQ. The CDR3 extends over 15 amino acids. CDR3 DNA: TGCGCCAGCAGCTTGTTAGGGGGCGAGACCTACGAGCAGTACTTC. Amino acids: CASSLLGGETYEQYF.

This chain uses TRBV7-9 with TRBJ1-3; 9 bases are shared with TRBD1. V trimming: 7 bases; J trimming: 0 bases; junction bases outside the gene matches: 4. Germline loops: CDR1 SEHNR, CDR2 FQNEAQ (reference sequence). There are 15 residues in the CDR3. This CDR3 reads CASTSTGGSGNTIYF. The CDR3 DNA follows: TGTGCCAGCACCTCGACAGGGGGCTCTGGAAACACCATATATTTT.

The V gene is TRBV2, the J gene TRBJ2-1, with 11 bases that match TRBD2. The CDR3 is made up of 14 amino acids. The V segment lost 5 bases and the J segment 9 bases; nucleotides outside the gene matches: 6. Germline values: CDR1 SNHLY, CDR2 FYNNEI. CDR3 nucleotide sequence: TGTGCCAGCAGTCCCACTAGCGGGAGTGTTGAGCAGTTCTTC. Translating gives CASSPTSGSVEQFF.

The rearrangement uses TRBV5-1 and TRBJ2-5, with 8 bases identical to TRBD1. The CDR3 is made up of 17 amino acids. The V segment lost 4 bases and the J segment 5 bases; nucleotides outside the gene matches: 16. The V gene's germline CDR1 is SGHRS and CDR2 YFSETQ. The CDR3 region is CASSPGTGGPSMETQYF. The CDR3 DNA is TGCGCCAGCAGCCCCGGGACAGGAGGCCCCAGTATGGAGACCCAGTACTTC.

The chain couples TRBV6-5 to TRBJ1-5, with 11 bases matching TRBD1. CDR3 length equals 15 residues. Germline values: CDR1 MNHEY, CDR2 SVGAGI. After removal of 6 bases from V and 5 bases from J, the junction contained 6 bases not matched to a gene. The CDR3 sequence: CASREDRGRDQPQHF. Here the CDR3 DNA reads TGTGCCAGCAGAGAGGACAGGGGGCGCGATCAGCCCCAGCATTTT.

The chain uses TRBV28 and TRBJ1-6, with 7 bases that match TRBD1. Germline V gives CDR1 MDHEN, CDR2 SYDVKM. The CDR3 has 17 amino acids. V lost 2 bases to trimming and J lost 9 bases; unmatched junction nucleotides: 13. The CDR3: CASSLVAAGGSGSPLHF. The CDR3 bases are TGTGCCAGCAGTTTAGTCGCAGCAGGGGGTAGTGGTTCACCCCTCCACTTT.

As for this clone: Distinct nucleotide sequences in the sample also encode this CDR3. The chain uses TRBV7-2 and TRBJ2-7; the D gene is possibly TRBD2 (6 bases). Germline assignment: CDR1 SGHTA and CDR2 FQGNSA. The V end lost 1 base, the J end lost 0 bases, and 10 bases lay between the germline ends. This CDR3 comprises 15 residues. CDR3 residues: CASSLGGRSSYEQYF. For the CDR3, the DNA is TGTGCCAGCAGCTTAGGAGGGAGGAGCTCCTACGAGCAGTACTTC.

CDR3 residues: CSATASTDTQYF. In nucleotides, the CDR3 is TGCAGCGCGACAGCAAGCACAGATACGCAGTATTTT. The chain has TRBV29-1 and TRBJ2-3, with a tentative D call TRBD1 (5 bases). CDR1 SQVTM and CDR2 ANQGSEA come from the germline V gene. V gave up 7 bases and J gave up 0 bases, with 8 bases separating them. The CDR3 runs to 12 residues.

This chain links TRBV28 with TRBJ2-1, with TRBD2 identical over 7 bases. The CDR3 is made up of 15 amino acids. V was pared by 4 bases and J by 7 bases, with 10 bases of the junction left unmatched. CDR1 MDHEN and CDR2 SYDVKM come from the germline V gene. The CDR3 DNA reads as TGTGCCAGCAGTTCCCAGCTAGCGGAAGGAAATGAGCAGTTCTTC. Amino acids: CASSSQLAEGNEQFF.

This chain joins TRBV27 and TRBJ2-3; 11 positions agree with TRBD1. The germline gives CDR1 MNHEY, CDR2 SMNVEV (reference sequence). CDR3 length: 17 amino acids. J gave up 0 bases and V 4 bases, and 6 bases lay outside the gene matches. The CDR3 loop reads CASSSPGTGGSTDTQYF. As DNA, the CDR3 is TGTGCCAGCAGTTCGCCCGGGACAGGGGGAAGCACAGATACGCAGTATTTT.

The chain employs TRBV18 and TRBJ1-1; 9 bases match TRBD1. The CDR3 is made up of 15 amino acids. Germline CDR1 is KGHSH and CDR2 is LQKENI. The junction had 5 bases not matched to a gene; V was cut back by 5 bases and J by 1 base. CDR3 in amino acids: CASSSRDRANTEAFF. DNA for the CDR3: TGTGCCAGCTCATCCCGGGACAGGGCGAACACTGAAGCTTTCTTT.

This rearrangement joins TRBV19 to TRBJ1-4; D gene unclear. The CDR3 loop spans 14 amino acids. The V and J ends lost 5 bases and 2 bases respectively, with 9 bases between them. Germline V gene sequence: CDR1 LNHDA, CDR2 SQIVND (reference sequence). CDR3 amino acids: CASSRAGTNEKLFF. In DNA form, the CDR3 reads TGTGCCAGTAGTCGGGCGGGGACTAATGAAAAACTGTTTTTT.

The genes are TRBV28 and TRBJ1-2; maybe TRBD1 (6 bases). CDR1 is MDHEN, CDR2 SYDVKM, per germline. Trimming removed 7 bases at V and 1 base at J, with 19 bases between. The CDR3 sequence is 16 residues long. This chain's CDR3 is CASTSLGTNFNYGYTF. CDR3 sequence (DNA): TGTGCCAGCACCTCCTTGGGGACAAACTTTAACTATGGCTACACCTTC.

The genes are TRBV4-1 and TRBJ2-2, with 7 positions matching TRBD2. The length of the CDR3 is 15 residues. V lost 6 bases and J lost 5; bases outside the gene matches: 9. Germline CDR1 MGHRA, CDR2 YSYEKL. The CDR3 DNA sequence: TGCGCCAGCAGTTTCCTAGCGGAGGAGACCGGGGAGCTGTTTTTT. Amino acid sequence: CASSFLAEETGELFF.

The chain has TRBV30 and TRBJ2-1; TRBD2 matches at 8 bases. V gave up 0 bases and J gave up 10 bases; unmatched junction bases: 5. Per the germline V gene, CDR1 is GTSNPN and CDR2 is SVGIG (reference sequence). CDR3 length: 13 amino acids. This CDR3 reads CAWSVTREEEQFF. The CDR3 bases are TGTGCCTGGAGTGTCACGCGGGAGGAAGAGCAGTTCTTC.

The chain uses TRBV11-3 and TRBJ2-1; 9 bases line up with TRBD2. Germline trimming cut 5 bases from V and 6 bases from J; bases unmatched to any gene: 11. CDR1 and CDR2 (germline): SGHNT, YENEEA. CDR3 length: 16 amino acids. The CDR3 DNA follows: TGTGCCAGCAGCAAAGATAGCGGGAGTACGGGCAATGAGCAGTTCTTC. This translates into CASSKDSGSTGNEQFF.

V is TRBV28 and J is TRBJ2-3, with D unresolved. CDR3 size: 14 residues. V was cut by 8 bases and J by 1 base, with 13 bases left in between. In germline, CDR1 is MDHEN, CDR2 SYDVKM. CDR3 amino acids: CASRKPAGTDTQYF. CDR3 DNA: TGTGCCAGCCGGAAGCCGGCGGGCACAGATACGCAGTATTTT.

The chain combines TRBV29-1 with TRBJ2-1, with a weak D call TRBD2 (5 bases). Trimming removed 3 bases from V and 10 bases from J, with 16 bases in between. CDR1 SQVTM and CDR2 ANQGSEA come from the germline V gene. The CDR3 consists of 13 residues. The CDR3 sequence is CSVEGDLGWEQFF. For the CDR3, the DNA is TGCAGCGTTGAGGGAGATTTAGGTTGGGAGCAGTTCTTC.